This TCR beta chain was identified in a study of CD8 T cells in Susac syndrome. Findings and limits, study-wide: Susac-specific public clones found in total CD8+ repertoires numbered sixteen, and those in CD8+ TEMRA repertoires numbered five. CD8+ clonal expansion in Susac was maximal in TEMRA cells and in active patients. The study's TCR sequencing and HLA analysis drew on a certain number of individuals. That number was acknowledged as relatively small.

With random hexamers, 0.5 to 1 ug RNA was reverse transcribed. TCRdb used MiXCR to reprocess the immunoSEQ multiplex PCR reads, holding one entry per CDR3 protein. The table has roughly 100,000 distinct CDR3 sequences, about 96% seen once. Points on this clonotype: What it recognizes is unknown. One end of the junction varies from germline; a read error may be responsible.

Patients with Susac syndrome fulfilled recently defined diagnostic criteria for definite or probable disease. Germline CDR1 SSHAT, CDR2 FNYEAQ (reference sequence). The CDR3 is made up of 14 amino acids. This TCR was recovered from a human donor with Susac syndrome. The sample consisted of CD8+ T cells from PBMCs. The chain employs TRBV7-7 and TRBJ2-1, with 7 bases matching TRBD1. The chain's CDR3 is CASSPTGSYNEQFF. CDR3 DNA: TGTGCTAGCAGCCCGACAGGGTCCTACAATGAGCAGTTCTTC. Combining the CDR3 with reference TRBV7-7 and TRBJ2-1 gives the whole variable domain GAGVSQSPRYKVTKRGQDVTLRCDPISSHATLYWYQQALGQGPEFLTYFNYEAQPDKSGLPSDRFSAERPEGSISTLTIQRTEQRDSAMYRCASSPTGSYNEQFFGPGTRLTVL.